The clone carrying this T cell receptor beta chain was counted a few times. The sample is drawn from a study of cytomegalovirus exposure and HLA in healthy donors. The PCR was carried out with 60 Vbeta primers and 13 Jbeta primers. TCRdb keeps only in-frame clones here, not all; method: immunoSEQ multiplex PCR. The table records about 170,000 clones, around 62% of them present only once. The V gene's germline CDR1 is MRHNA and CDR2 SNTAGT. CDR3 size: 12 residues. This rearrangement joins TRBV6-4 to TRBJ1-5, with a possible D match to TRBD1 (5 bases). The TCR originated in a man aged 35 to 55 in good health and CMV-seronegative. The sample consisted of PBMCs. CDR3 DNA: TGTTGCCAGGACCAAAGGGGTCAGCCCCAGCATTTT. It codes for CCQDQRGQPQHF.